The TCR beta chain under discussion was sequenced for a study of identical twins. Study-wide findings and caveats: Weaker excess twin sharing was seen among beta out-of-frame sequences. Insertion counts were lower in abundant cord blood beta clonotypes, a trend that memory repertoires did not show. Analyses of zero insertions could, in part, be confounded by invariant MAIT and iNKT cells.

TCRdb re-called the 5' RACE reads through MiXCR, storing one row per CDR3 protein. The table lists about 240,000 distinct CDR3 sequences, roughly an eighth of them singletons, with 4% to 5% in the top ten. The germline CDR1 and CDR2 sequences are LGHDT and YNNKEL (reference sequence). This CDR3 region has 13 residues. V was cut by 2 bases and J by 5 bases, with 7 bases left in between. A note on this clonotype: The antigen is not known.

The sample was also reused in another study, on yellow fever vaccine responses in identical twins. As reported in that work: Reports say the vaccine T cell response in twins looked partly convergent and partly personalized.

The gene calls are TRBV3-1 and TRBJ1-5, with D unresolved. Sequenced material: memory (CD45RO+) T cells sorted from blood. The TCR sequence derives from a woman under 30 in good health. DNA for the CDR3: TGTGCCAGCAGCCAACAGAGAGATCAGCCCCAGCATTTT. Protein: CASSQQRDQPQHF. Full variable domain (rest looked up from reference TRBV3-1 and TRBJ1-5): DTAVSQTPKYLVTQMGNDKSIKCEQNLGHDTMYWYKQDSKKFLKIMFSYNNKELIINETVPNRFSPKSPDKAHLNLHINSLELGDSAVYFCASSQQRDQPQHFGDGTRLSIL.